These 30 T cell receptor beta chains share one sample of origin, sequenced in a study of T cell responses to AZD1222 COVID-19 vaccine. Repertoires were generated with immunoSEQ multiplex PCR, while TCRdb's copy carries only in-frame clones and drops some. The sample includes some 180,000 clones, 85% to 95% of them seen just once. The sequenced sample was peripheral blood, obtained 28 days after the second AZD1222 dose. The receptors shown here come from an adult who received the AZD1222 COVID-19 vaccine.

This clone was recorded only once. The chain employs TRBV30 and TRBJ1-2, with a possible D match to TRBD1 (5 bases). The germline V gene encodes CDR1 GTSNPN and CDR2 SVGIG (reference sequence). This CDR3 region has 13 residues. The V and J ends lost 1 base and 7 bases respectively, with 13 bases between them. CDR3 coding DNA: TGTGCCTGGAGTGGGGGGGAGCGGGTTGGCTACACCTTC. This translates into CAWSGGERVGYTF.

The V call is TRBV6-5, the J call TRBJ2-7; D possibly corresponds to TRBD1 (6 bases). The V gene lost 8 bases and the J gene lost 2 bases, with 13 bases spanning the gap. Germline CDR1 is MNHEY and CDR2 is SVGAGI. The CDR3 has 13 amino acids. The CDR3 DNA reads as TGTGCCAGCTTGACCGGGACACCCTACGAGCAGTACTTC. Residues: CASLTGTPYEQYF.

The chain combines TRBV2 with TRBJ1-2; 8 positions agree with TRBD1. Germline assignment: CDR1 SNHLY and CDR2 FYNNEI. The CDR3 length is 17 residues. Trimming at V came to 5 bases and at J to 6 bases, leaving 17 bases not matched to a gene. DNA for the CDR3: TGTGCCAGCAGTCTCGAGGGGGGAAACAGGGGGTTCCATGGCTACACCTTC. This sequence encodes CASSLEGGNRGFHGYTF.

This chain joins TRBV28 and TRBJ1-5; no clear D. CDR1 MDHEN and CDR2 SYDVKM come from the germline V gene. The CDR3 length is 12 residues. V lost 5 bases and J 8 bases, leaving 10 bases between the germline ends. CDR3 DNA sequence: TGTGCCAGCAGTGGACCTGGAGAGCCCCAGCATTTT. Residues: CASSGPGEPQHF.

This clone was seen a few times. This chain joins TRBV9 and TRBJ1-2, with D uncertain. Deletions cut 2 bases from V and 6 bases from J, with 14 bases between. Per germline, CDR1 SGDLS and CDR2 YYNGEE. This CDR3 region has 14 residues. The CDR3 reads CASSVNTRIDGYTF. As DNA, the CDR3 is TGTGCCAGCAGCGTGAATACCCGTATAGATGGCTACACCTTC.

DNA of the CDR3: TGTGCCAGCAGCCAAGTCACCCCCGGACTGAACACTGAAGCTTTCTTT. The encoded protein is CASSQVTPGLNTEAFF. The chain combines TRBV14 with TRBJ1-1; D unclear. Germline V gives CDR1 SGHDN, CDR2 FVKESK. Trimming pared 1 base from V and 0 bases from J, leaving 12 bases between. The CDR3 runs 16 residues.

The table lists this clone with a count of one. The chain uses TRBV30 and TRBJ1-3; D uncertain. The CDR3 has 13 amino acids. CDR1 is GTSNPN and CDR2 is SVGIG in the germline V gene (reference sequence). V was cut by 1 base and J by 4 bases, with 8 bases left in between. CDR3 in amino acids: CAWSAVQGNTIYF. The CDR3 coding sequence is TGTGCCTGGAGTGCGGTGCAAGGAAACACCATATATTTT.

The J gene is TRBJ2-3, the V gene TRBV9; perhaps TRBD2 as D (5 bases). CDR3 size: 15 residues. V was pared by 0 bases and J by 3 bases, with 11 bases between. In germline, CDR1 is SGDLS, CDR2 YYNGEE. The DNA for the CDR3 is TGTGCCAGCAGCGTAGGGATTGGGGAGACAGATACGCAGTATTTT. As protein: CASSVGIGETDTQYF.

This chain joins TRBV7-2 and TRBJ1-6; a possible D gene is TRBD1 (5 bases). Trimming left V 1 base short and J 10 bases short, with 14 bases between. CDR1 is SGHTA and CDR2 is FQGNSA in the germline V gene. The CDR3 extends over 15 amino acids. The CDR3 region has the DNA TGTGCCAGCAGCTTAGGGGGCCCGGGGAAATCACCCCTCCACTTT. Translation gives CASSLGGPGKSPLHF.

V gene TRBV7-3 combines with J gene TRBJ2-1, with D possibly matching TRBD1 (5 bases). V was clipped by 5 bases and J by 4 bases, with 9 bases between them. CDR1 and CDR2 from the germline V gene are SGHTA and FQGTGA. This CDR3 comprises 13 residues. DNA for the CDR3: TGTGCCAGCAGCGACGACAGTTACAATGAGCAGTTCTTC. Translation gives CASSDDSYNEQFF. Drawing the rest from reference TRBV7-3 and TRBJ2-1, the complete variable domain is GAGVSQTPSNKVTEKGKYVELRCDPISGHTALYWYRQSLGQGPEFLIYFQGTGAADDSGLPNDRFFAVRPEGSVSTLKIQRTERGDSAVYLCASSDDSYNEQFFGPGTRLTVL.

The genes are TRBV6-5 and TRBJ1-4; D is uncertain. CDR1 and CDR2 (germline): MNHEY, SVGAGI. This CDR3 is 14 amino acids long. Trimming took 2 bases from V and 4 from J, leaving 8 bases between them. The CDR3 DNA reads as TGTGCCAGCAGTTACCGTCGGGGTAATGAAAAACTGTTTTTT. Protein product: CASSYRRGNEKLFF.

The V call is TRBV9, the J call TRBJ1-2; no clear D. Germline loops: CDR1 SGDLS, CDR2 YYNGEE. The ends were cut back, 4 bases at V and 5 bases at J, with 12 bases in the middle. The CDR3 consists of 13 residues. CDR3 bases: TGTGCCAGCAGCACCCAATATTTGTATGGCTACACCTTC. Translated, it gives CASSTQYLYGYTF.

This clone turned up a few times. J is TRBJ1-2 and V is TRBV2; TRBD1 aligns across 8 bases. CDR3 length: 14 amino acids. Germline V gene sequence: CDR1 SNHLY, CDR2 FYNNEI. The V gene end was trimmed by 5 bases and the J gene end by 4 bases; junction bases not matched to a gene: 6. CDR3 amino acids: CASSSGGAGYGYTF. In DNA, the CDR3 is TGTGCCAGCAGTTCAGGGGGCGCCGGCTATGGCTACACCTTC.

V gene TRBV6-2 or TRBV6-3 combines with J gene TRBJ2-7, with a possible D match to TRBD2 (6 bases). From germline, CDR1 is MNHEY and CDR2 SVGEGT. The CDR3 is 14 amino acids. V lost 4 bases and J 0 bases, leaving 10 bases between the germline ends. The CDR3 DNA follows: TGTGCCAGCAGTTCCGGGACTCTCTCCTACGAGCAGTACTTC. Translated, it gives CASSSGTLSYEQYF.

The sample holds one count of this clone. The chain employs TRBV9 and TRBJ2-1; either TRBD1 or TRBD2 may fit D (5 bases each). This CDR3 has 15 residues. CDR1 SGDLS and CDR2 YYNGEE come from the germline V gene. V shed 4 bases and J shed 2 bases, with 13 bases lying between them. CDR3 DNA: TGTGCCAGCAGCCAAAGTGGGGGAACCTACAATGAGCAGTTCTTC. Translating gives CASSQSGGTYNEQFF.

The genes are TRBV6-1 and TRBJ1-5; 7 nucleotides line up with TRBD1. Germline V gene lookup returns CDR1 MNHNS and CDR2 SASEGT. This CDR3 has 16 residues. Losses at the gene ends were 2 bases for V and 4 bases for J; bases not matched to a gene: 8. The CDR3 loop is CASSELRGSPNQPQHF. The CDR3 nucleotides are TGTGCCAGCAGTGAACTCAGGGGGAGTCCTAATCAGCCCCAGCATTTT.

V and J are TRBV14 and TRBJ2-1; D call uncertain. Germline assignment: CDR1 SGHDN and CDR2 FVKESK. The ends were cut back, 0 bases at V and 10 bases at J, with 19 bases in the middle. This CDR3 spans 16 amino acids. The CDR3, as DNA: TGTGCCAGCAGCCAAGATGCATTCTCTGGGCTGGTGGAGCAGTTCTTC. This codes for CASSQDAFSGLVEQFF.

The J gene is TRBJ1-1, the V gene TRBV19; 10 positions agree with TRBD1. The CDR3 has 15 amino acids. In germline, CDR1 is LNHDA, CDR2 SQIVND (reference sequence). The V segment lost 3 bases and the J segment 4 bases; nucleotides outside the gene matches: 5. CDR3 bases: TGTGCCAGTAGTATCGGGGACAGGGGATTCACTGAAGCTTTCTTT. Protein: CASSIGDRGFTEAFF. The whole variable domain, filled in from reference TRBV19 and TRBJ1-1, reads DGGITQSPKYLFRKEGQNVTLSCEQNLNHDAMYWYRQDPGQGLRLIYYSQIVNDFQKGDIAEGYSVSREKKESFPLTVTSAQKNPTAFYLCASSIGDRGFTEAFFGQGTRLTVV.

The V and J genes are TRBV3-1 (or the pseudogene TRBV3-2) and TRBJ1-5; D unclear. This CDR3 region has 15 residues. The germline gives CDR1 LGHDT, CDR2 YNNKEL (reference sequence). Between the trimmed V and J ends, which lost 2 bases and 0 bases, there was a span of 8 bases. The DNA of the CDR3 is TGTGCCAGCAGCCAAAGCCGGGATAGCAATCAGCCCCAGCATTTT. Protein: CASSQSRDSNQPQHF.

CDR3 in DNA: TGTGCCAGCAGCTTAGATGGGACGTTCTATGGCTACACCTTC. Its translation: CASSLDGTFYGYTF. V and J are TRBV7-2 and TRBJ1-2; possible D gene TRBD1, 5 bases. Germline-derived CDR1 and CDR2 are SGHTA and FQGNSA. V was cut by 1 base and J by 4 bases, with 10 bases left in between. The CDR3 is 14 residues long.

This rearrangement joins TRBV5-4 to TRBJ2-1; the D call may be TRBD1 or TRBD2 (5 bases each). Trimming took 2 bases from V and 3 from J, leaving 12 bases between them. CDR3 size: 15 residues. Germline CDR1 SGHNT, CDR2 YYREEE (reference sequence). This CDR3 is CASSFRDDHYNEQFF. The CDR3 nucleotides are TGTGCCAGCAGCTTCCGGGACGACCACTACAATGAGCAGTTCTTC.

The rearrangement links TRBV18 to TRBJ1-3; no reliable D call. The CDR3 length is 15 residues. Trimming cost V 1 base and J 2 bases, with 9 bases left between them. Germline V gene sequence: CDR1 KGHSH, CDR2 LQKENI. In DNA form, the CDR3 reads TGTGCCAGCTCACCACGTGAAGGACCTGGAAACACCATATATTTT. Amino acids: CASSPREGPGNTIYF.

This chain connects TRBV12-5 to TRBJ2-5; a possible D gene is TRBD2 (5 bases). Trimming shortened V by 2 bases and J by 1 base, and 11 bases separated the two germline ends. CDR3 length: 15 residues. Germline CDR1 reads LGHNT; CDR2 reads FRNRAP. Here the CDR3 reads CASGLTPGVQETQYF. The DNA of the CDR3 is TGTGCTAGTGGTTTGACGCCCGGGGTCCAAGAGACCCAGTACTTC.

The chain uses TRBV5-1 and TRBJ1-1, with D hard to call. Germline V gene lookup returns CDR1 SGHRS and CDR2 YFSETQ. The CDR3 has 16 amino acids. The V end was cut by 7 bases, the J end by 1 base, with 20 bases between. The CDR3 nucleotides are TGCGCCAGCTCCGAGTCCCCAGCATTTGGGAACACTGAAGCTTTCTTT. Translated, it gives CASSESPAFGNTEAFF.

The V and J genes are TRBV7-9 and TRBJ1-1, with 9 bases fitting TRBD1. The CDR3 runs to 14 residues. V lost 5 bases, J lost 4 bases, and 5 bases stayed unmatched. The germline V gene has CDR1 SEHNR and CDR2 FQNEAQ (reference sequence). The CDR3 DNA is TGTGCCAGCAGCACGCAGGACAGGGGCACTGAAGCTTTCTTT. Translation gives CASSTQDRGTEAFF.

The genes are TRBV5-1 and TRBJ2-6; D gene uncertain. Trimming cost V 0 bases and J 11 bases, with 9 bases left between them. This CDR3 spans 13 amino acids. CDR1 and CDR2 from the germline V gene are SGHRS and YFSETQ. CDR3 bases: TGCGCCAGCAGCTTGGAAGGGTGGGACGTCCTGACTTTC. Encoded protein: CASSLEGWDVLTF.

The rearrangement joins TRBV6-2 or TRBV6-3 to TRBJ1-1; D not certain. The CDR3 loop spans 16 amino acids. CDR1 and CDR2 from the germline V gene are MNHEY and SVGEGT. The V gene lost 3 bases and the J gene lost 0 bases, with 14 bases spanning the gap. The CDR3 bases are TGTGCCAGCAGTTATTCCACACATCCTCTGAACACTGAAGCTTTCTTT. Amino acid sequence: CASSYSTHPLNTEAFF.

CDR3 DNA: TGTGCCAGTAGAGGGACAGGTCGGCACTATGGCTACACCTTC. It is translated as CASRGTGRHYGYTF. This sequence joins TRBV19 and TRBJ1-2, with 8 bases identical to TRBD1. Germline V gene lookup returns CDR1 LNHDA and CDR2 SQIVND (reference sequence). The CDR3 extends over 14 amino acids. Unmatched junction bases numbered 6, after V lost 6 bases and J lost 3 bases.

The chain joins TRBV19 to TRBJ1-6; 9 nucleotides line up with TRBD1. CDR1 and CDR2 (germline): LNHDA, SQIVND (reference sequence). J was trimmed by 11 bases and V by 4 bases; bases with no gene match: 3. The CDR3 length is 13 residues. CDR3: CASSKGQGAPLHF. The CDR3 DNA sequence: TGTGCCAGTAGTAAGGGACAGGGCGCACCCCTCCACTTT.

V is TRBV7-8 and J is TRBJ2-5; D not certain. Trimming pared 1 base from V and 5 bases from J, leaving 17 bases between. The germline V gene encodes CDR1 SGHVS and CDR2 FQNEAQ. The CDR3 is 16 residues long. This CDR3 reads CASSLVSMGSVETQYF. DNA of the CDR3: TGTGCCAGCAGCTTAGTGTCGATGGGCTCCGTGGAGACCCAGTACTTC. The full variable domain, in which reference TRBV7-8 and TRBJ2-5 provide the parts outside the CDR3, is GAGVSQSPRYKVAKRGQDVALRCDPISGHVSLFWYQQALGQGPEFLTYFQNEAQLDKSGLPSDRFFAERPEGSVSTLKIQRTQQEDSAVYLCASSLVSMGSVETQYFGPGTRLLVL.